Here is one T cell receptor (beta chain) with its context. What it recognizes is unknown. This sample was included in a study of T cell responses to AZD1222 COVID-19 vaccine. Study findings and constraints: Dominant CD4 TCR responses targeted spike regions 160-218 and 743-854.

V lost 2 bases to trimming and J lost 7 bases, with 8 bases between them. The CDR3 has 13 amino acids. The germline V gene encodes CDR1 MNHEY and CDR2 SVGAGI. Sequencing was performed with immunoSEQ multiplex PCR; in TCRdb, only in-frame clones are kept and a portion is missing. Of around 60,000 clones listed, 80% to 95% are singletons. This chain joins TRBV6-5 and TRBJ1-4, with D hard to call. Sample: peripheral blood, taken 28 days after the second dose of the MenACWY control vaccine. The origin of this receptor is an adult who received the MenACWY meningococcal vaccine as a control. The DNA for the CDR3 is TGTGCCAGCAGTTACGGGCTAGCTGAAAAACTGTTTTTT. Protein product: CASSYGLAEKLFF.